This TCR beta chain is from a study of blood T cell repertoires in COVID-19. As for the study in general: The samples span acute and convalescent COVID-19 from the United States, Italy and Spain.

One Seattle source followed patients from active infection through their disease course. In the authors' workflow: Reference gene primer amplification gave nucleated cell count estimates. Clones were sequenced by immunoSEQ multiplex PCR, and TCRdb holds only the in-frame ones, with some missing. That table gives V, J and clone size, and the DNA gave D and trimming. The table includes some 260,000 clones, about 87% detected once. The CDR3 is made up of 13 amino acids. Germline CDR1 is MNHEY and CDR2 is SVGAGI. Trimming cost V 8 bases and J 4 bases; bases outside gene matches: 6. The chain employs TRBV6-5 and TRBJ1-1; 8 nucleotides match TRBD1. Sequenced: peripheral blood. This TCR was sampled from a woman aged 70 to 79 with COVID-19, enrolled during active disease. The CDR3 DNA reads TGTGCCAGCGGGCCAGGGGGCTTCACTGAAGCTTTCTTT. The encoded protein is CASGPGGFTEAFF.